A single sample is the source of the 10 T cell receptor beta chains below, sequenced in a study of CXCR3-negative and CXCR3-positive naive CD8 T cells. Findings and limits, study-wide: Against CXCR3-negative naive cells, CXCR3-positive naive cells showed more hydrophobic TRB CDR3s.

The antigens these receptors bind are not known. The libraries of TRB cDNA were prepared using 5' RACE with UMI labels. TCRdb reprocessed the 5' RACE reads and reports one entry per CDR3 protein, with no DNA. This table holds fewer than 90,000 distinct CDR3 sequences. The specimen sequenced was naive CXCR3+ CD8+ T cells from blood. Subset of the sample: CD45RO-CCR7+CD27+CD95- naive CD8+ T cells expressing CXCR3 (TNR3+). These receptors came from a human donor in good health. Some clones in this sample may be carry-over from other donors' samples.

The chain joins TRBV6-1 to TRBJ1-2; without DNA, the TCRdb call of TRBD1 cannot be checked. The CDR3 sequence is 14 residues long. The germline CDR1 and CDR2 sequences are MNHNS and SASEGT. The CDR3 loop is CASSYSPGREGYTF.

This sequence joins TRBV4-2 and TRBJ1-2. Germline CDR1 and CDR2: LGHNA and YNFKEQ. There are 13 residues in the CDR3. This CDR3 is CASSQDLIHGYTF.

The J gene is TRBJ1-1, the V gene TRBV7-9; TCRdb picks TRBD1, but there is no DNA to check that call. In germline, CDR1 is SEHNR, CDR2 FQNEAQ (reference sequence). This CDR3 is 15 amino acids long. CDR3 region: CASSLEPGGYTEAFF.

The chain has TRBV3-1 and TRBJ2-2. Germline assignment: CDR1 LGHDT and CDR2 YNNKEL (reference sequence). This CDR3 is 13 amino acids long. The CDR3 loop reads CASSQDWGEELFF.

V usage is TRBV20-1 and J usage is TRBJ2-1. Germline V lookup: CDR1 DFQATT, CDR2 SNEGSKA (reference sequence). This CDR3 has 13 amino acids. CDR3 sequence: CSARDPSSYEQFF.

CDR3 protein: CASSQGSEGNYGYTF. V and J are TRBV4-3 and TRBJ1-2; TCRdb picks TRBD1, but there is no DNA to check that call. This CDR3 region has 15 residues. Per the germline V gene, CDR1 is LGHNA and CDR2 is YSLEER.

V and J are TRBV21-1 and TRBJ1-5. TRBV21-1 is assigned pseudogene status. The CDR3 contains 16 residues. The chain's CDR3 is CASSNKGSLGTEPQHF.

This chain joins TRBV25-1 and TRBJ2-4; the D call of TRBD1 rests on TCRdb alone, since no DNA is present to check it. The CDR3 has 18 residues. CDR1 and CDR2 (germline): MGHDK, SYGVNS. CDR3 sequence reads: CASSGSPPGGQGKNIQYF.

The chain links TRBV28 to TRBJ2-1; TCRdb indicates TRBD2, and absent DNA this call remains unverified. Germline V CDR1 and CDR2: MDHEN, SYDVKM. This CDR3 is 18 amino acids long. Here the CDR3 reads CASSLSRLAGGQYNEQFF.

This chain links TRBV28 with TRBJ2-3. CDR3 length equals 12 residues. Germline values: CDR1 MDHEN, CDR2 SYDVKM. The chain's CDR3 is CASSVDTDTQYF.